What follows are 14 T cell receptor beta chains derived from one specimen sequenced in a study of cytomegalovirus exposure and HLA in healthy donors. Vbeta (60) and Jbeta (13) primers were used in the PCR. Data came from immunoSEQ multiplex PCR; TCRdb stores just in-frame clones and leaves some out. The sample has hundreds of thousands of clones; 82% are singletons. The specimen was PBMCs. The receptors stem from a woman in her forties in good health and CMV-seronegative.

The chain's CDR3 is CAISERGGYSYEQYF. CDR3 DNA: TGTGCCATCAGTGAAAGGGGGGGCTACTCCTACGAGCAGTACTTC. The J gene is TRBJ2-7, the V gene TRBV10-3; tentative D call: TRBD2 (7 bases). This CDR3 is built from 15 residues. CDR1 ENHRY and CDR2 SYGVKD come from the germline V gene. V dropped 3 bases and J dropped 0 bases, with 12 bases sitting between them.

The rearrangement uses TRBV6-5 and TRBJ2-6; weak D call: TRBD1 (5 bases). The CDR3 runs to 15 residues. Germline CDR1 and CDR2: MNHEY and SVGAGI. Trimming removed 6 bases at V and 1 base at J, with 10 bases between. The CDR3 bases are TGTGCCAGCAGCTCCCAGGGATCTGGGGCCAACGTCCTGACTTTC. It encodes CASSSQGSGANVLTF.

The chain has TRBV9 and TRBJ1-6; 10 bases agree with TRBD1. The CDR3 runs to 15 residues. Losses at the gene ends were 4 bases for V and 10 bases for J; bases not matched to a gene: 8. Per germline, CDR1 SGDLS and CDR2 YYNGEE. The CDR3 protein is CASSLRTGGDSPLHF. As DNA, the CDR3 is TGTGCCAGCAGCTTACGGACAGGGGGAGACTCACCCCTCCACTTT.

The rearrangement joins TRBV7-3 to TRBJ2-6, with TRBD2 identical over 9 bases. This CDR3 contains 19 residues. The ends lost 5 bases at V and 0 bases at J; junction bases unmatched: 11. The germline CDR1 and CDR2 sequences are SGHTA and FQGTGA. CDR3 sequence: CASSTLAGGATSGANVLTF. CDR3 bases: TGTGCCAGCAGCACTTTGGCGGGAGGGGCGACCTCTGGGGCCAACGTCCTGACTTTC.

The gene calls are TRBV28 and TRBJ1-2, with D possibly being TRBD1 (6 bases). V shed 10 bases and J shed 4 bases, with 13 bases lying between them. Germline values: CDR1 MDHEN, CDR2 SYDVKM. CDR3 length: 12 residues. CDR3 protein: CATQDSRYGYTF. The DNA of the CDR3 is TGTGCCACCCAGGACAGCCGCTATGGCTACACCTTC.

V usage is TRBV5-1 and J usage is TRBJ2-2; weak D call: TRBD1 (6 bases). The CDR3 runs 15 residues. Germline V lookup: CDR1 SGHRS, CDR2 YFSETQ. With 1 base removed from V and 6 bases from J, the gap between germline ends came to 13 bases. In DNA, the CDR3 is TGCGCCAGCAGCTTGATTGCCCAGGGGCCCGGGGAGCTGTTTTTT. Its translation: CASSLIAQGPGELFF.

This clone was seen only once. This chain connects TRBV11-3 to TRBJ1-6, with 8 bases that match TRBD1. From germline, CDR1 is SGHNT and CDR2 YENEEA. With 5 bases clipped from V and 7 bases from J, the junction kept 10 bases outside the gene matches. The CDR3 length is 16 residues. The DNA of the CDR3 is TGTGCCAGCAGCCTGAGAGACGGGACAGGCAATTCACCCCTCCACTTT. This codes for CASSLRDGTGNSPLHF.

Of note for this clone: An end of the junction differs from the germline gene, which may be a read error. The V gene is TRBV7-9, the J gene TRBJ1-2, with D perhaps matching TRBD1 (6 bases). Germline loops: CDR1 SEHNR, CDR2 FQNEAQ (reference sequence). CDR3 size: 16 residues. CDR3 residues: CSSSLSPINRVTGYTF. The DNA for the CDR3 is TGTTCCAGCAGCTTATCCCCAATTAACAGGGTTACTGGCTACACCTTC.

As DNA, the CDR3 is TGTGCCAGCAGTAACAGGGTTAACTATGGCTACACCTTC. Its translation: CASSNRVNYGYTF. The chain couples TRBV5-5 to TRBJ1-2; perhaps TRBD1 as D (6 bases). Trimming took off 5 bases at V and 1 base at J, with 9 bases between the two ends. The CDR3 has 13 residues. From germline, CDR1 is SGHKS and CDR2 YYEKEE (reference sequence).

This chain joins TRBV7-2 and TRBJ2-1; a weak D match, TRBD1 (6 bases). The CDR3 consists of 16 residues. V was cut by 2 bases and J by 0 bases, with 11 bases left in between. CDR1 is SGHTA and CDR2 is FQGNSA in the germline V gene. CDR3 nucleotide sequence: TGTGCCAGCAGCTTAACCGGACAGAGCTCCTACAATGAGCAGTTCTTC. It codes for CASSLTGQSSYNEQFF.

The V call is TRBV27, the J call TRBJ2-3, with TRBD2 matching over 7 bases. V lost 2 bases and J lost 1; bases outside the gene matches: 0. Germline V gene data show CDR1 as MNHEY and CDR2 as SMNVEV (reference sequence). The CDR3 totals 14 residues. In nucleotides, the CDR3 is TGTGCCAGCAGTTTAGCGGGGGGCACAGATACGCAGTATTTT. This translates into CASSLAGGTDTQYF.

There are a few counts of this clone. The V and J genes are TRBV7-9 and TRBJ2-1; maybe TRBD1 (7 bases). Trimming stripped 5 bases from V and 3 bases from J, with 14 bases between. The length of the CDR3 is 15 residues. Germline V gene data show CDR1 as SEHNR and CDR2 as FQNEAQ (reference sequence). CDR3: CASSPPQGGYNEQFF. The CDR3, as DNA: TGTGCCAGCAGCCCCCCCCAGGGGGGCTACAATGAGCAGTTCTTC. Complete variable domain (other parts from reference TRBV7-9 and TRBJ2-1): DTGVSQNPRHKITKRGQNVTFRCDPISEHNRLYWYRQTLGQGPEFLTYFQNEAQLEKSRLLSDRFSAERPKGSFSTLEIQRTEQGDSAMYLCASSPPQGGYNEQFFGPGTRLTVL.

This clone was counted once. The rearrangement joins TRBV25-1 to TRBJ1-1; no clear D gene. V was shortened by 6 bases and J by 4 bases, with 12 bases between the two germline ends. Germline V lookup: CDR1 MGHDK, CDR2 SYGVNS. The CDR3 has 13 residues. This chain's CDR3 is CASREDGVTEAFF. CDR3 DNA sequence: TGTGCCAGCAGGGAAGACGGGGTCACTGAAGCTTTCTTT.

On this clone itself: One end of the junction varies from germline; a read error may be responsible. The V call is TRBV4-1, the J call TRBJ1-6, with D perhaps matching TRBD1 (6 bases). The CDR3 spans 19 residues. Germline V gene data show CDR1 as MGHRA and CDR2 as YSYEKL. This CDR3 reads CASSQVTRQASSYNSPPHF. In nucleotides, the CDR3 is TGCGCCAGCAGCCAAGTGACCCGACAGGCGAGCTCCTATAATTCACCCCCCCACTTT.